The rows below give T cell receptor beta chains drawn from one sample of a study of Ad26.COV2.S vaccination and SARS-CoV-2 variants. Profiled with immunoSEQ multiplex PCR; TCRdb holds only in-frame clones, not every one. The data contain approximately 300,000 clones, about 86% of them seen just once; the ten biggest clones take up 1.9%. The source material was peripheral blood, sampled in a trial of Ad26.COV2.S vaccine versus placebo. Receptors were obtained from a person between 18 and 60 years old who received the Ad26.COV2.S COVID-19 vaccine or a placebo. Both conserved end residues are part of each CDR3. A D gene is named only where the DNA matches it firmly.

V: TRBV2
D: TRBD1
CDR3: CASSAHRQGGGETQYF

V: TRBV19
D: NA
CDR3: CASRKRTGTDNQPQHF

V: TRBV6-5
D: TRBD2
CDR3: CASSYAGGDNEQFF

V: TRBV5-1
D: TRBD1
CDR3: CASSPHGQGYNEQFF

V: TRBV4-3
D: NA
CDR3: CASSQAQGSSDTQYF

V: TRBV7-8
D: NA
CDR3: CASSLSGESGYTF

V: TRBV18
D: NA
CDR3: CASSPSGTARTDTQYF

V: TRBV6-1
D: NA
CDR3: CASSEGGSPQHF

V: TRBV7-3
D: NA
CDR3: CASSLFAGSNTGELFF

V: TRBV20-1
D: NA
CDR3: CSARRGNEQYF

V: TRBV19
D: TRBD1
CDR3: CASSMGSPRGPYNEQFF

V: TRBV18
D: TRBD1
CDR3: CASSALQGGTTEAFF

V: TRBV15
D: TRBD2
CDR3: CATSRERGGTDTQYF

V: TRBV7-2
D: NA
CDR3: CASSLSVAARGYTF